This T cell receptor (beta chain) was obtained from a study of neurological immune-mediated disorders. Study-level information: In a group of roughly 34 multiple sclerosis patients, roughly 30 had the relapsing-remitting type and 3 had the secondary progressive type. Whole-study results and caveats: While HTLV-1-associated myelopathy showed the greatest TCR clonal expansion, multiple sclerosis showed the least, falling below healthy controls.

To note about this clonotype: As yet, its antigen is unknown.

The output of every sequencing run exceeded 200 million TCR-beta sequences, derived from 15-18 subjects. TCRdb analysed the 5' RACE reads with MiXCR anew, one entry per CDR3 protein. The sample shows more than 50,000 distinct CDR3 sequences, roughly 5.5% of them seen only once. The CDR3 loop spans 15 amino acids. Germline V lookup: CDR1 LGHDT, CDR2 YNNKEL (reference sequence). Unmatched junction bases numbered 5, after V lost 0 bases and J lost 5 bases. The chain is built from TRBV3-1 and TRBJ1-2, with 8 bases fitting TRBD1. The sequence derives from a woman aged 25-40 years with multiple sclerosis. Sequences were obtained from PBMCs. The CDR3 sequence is CASSQDPGGGYGYTF. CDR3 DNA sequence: TGTGCCAGCAGCCAAGATCCAGGGGGCGGGTATGGCTACACCTTC.